These T cell receptor beta chains were read from a single sample in a study of blood T cells in healthy people across ages. TCRdb re-analysed the 5' RACE reads in MiXCR, keeping a single row per CDR3 protein. The sample yields under 800,000 distinct CDR3 sequences, roughly 41% seen once. The sequencing sample was made of blood. All receptors come from a woman aged 55-70 years in good health. Each CDR3 is given with its conserved first and last residue. A D gene is named only where the DNA matches it firmly. Size values are once, few and many counts, or a class for expanded clones, and some rows have none.

>TRBJ2-7|TRBV9|-|-
TGTGCCAGCAGCGTCGGCGGGACCCGATACAATGAGCAGTACTTC
CASSVGGTRYNEQYF
>TRBJ2-1|TRBV7-3|-|-
TGTGCCAGCAGCATCACTGTTGGAGCACACAATGAGCAGTTCTTC
CASSITVGAHNEQFF
>TRBJ2-7|TRBV29-1|-|-
TGCAGCATCCCACAGGGAGGAGGATACGAGCAGTACTTC
CSIPQGGGYEQYF
>TRBJ2-7|TRBV7-2|TRBD2|few
TGTGCCAGCAGCTTATACTCGGCACTAGCGGTCTCCTACGAGCAGTACTTC
CASSLYSALAVSYEQYF
>TRBJ2-7|TRBV7-2|TRBD2|few
TGTGCCAGCAGCTCCTTCGCAGCGGGAGGGGTTAACGAGCAGTACTTC
CASSSFAAGGVNEQYF
>TRBJ2-5|TRBV3-1|-|-
TGTGCCAGCAGCCAGTCCGGGGCAGGGGTCGAGACCCAGTACTTC
CASSQSGAGVETQYF
>TRBJ1-2|TRBV28|-|few
TGTGCCAGCACGTCCCTCCGCAGGGTTTCTAACTATGGCTACACCTTC
CASTSLRRVSNYGYTF
>TRBJ2-1|TRBV18|-|few
TGTGCCAGCTCACCACAGAATAACCGGTACAATGAGCAGTTCTTC
CASSPQNNRYNEQFF
>TRBJ1-4|TRBV5-1|TRBD1|few
TGCGCCAGCAGCCATGGACAGGCTGAAAAACTGTTTTTT
CASSHGQAEKLFF
>TRBJ1-2|TRBV9|-|many
TGTGCCAGCAGCCCCGGGAAAAAAGTTGGCTACACCTTC
CASSPGKKVGYTF
>TRBJ2-3|TRBV3-1|-|-
TGTGCCAGCAGCCAACAGCAGGGGCAGATAGATACGCAGTATTTT
CASSQQQGQIDTQYF
>TRBJ2-5|TRBV4-2|TRBD1|-
TGTGCCAGCAGCCAAGACCCCGGACAGGGGGCCTACAATGAGCAGTACTTC
CASSQDPGQGAYNEQYF
>TRBJ2-7|TRBV10-3|TRBD2|-
TGTGCCATCAGTGAGATCAAGCGGGATCCCTACGAGCAGTACTTC
CAISEIKRDPYEQYF
>TRBJ2-5|TRBV9|-|-
TGTGCCAGCAGCGTAGTTGGCAGCCCCCAAGAGACCCAGTACTTC
CASSVVGSPQETQYF